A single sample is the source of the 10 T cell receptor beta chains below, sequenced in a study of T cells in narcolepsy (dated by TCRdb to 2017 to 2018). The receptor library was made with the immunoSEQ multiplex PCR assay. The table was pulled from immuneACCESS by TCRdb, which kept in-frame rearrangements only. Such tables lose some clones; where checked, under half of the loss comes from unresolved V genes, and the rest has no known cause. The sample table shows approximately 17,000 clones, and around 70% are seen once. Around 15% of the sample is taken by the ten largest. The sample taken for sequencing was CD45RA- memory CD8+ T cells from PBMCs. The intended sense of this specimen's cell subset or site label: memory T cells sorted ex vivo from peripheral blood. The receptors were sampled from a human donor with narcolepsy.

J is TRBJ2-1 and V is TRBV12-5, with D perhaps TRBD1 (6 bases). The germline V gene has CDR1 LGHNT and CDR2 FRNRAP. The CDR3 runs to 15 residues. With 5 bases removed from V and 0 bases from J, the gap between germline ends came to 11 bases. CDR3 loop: CASGQDSGSYNEQFF. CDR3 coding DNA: TGTGCTAGTGGTCAGGACAGTGGCTCCTACAATGAGCAGTTCTTC.

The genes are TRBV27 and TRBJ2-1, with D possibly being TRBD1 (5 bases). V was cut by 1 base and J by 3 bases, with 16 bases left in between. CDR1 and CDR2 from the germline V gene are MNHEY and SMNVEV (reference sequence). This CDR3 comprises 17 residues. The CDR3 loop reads CASSLLSQGPRYNEQFF. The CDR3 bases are TGTGCCAGCAGTTTATTATCCCAGGGCCCCCGCTACAATGAGCAGTTCTTC.

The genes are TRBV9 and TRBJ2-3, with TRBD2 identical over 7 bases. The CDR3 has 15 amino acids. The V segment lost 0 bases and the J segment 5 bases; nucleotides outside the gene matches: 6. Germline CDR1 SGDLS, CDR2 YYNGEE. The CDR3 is CASSVGGSTGDTQYF. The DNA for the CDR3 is TGTGCCAGCAGCGTAGGCGGGAGCACGGGAGATACGCAGTATTTT. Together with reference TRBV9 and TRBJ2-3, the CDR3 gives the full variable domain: DSGVTQTPKHLITATGQRVTLRCSPRSGDLSVYWYQQSLDQGLQFLIQYYNGEERAKGNILERFSAQQFPDLHSELNLSSLELGDSALYFCASSVGGSTGDTQYFGPGTRLTVL.

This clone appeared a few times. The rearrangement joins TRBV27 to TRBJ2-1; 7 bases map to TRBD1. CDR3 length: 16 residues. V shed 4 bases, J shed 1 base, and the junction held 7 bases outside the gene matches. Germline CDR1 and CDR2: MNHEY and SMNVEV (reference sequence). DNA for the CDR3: TGTGCCAGCAGTTCCGACAGGGCAGGGTCCTACAATGAGCAGTTCTTC. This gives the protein CASSSDRAGSYNEQFF.

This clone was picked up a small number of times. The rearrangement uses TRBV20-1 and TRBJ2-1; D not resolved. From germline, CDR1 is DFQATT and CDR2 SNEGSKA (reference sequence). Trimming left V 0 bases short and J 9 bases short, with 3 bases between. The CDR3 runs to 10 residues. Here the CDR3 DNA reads TGCAGTGCTAGAGAGGGTGAGCAGTTCTTC. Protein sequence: CSAREGEQFF.

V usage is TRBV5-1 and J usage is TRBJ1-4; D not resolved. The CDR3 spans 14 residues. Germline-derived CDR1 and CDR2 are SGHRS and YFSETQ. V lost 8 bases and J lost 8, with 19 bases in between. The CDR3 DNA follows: TGCGCCAGTGCCCCGGTCCACACACGAGAAAAACTGTTTTTT. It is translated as CASAPVHTREKLFF.

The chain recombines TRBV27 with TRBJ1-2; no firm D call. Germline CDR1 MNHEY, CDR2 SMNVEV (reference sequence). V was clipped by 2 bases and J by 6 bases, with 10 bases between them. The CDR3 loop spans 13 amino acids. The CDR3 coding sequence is TGTGCCAGCAGTTTAACCGGGGTTAATGGCTACACCTTC. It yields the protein CASSLTGVNGYTF.

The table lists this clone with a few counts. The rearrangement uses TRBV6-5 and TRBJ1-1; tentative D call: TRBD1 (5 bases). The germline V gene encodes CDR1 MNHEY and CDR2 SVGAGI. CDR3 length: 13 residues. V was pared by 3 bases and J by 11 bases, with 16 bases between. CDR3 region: CASSYGAGPDAFF. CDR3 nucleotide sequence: TGTGCCAGCAGTTATGGGGCAGGGCCGGATGCTTTCTTT.

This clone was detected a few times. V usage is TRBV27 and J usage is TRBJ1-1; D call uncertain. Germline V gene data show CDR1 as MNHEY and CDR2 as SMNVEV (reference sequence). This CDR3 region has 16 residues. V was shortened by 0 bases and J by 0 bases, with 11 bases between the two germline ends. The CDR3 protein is CASSLSSHGVNTEAFF. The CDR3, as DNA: TGTGCCAGCAGTTTATCCTCGCACGGAGTGAACACTGAAGCTTTCTTT.

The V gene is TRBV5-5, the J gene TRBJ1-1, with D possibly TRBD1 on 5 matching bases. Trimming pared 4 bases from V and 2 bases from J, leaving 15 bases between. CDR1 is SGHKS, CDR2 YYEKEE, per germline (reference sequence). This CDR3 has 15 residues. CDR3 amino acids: CASSPYGAANTEAFF. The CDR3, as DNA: TGTGCCAGCAGCCCGTACGGGGCGGCCAACACTGAAGCTTTCTTT.